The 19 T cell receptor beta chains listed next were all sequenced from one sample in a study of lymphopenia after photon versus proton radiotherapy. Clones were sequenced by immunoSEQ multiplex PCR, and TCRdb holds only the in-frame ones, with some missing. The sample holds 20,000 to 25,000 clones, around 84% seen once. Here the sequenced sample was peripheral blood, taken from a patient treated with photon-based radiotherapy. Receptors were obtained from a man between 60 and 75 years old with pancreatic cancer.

CDR3 loop: CASSFSSGQGFHTQYF. The CDR3 DNA reads TGTGCCAGCAGCTTTTCCTCCGGACAGGGGTTTCATACGCAGTATTTT. The chain carries TRBV7-9 and TRBJ2-3; TRBD1 matches at 9 bases. The germline CDR1 and CDR2 sequences are SEHNR and FQNEAQ (reference sequence). This CDR3 has 16 amino acids. With V trimmed by 3 bases and J by 7 bases, 11 bases remained unmatched. Complete variable domain (other parts from reference TRBV7-9 and TRBJ2-3): DTGVSQNPRHKITKRGQNVTFRCDPISEHNRLYWYRQTLGQGPEFLTYFQNEAQLEKSRLLSDRFSAERPKGSFSTLEIQRTEQGDSAMYLCASSFSSGQGFHTQYFGPGTRLTVL.

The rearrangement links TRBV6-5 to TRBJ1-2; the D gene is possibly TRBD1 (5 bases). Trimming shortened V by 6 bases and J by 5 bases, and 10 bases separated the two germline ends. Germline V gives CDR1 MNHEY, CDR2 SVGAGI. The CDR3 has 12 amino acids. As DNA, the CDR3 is TGTGCCAGCAGGTTCTCAGGGTATGGCTACACCTTC. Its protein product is CASRFSGYGYTF.

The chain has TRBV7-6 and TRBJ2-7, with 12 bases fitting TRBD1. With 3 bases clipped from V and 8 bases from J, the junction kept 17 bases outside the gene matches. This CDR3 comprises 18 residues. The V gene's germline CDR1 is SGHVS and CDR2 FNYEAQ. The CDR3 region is CASSFGTGGTTSGTQQYF. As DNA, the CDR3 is TGTGCCAGCAGCTTTGGGACAGGGGGCACCACGTCAGGAACTCAGCAGTACTTC.

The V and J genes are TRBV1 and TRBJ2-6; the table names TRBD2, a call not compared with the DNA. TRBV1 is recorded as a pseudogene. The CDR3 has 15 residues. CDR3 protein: CTSRTGRSRANVLTF. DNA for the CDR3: TGCACCAGCAGAACGGGGAGAAGTCGGGCCAACGTCCTGACTTTC.

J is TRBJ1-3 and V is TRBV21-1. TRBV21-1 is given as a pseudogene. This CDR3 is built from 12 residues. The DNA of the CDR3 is TGTGCCAGCAGCAAATGTGGGGACACCATATATTTT. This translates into CASSKCGDTIYF.

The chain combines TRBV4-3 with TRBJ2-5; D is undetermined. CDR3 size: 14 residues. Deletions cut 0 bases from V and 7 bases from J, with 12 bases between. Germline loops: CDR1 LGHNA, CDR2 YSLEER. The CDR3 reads CASSQDWNVGTQYF. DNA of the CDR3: TGCGCCAGCAGCCAAGATTGGAACGTAGGGACCCAGTACTTC.

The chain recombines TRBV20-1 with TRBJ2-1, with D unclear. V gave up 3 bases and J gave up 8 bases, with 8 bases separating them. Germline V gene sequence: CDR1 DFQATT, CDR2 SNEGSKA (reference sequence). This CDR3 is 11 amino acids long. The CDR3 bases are TGCAGTGCTAGCGGAGTCTATGAGCAGTTCTTC. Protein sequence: CSASGVYEQFF.

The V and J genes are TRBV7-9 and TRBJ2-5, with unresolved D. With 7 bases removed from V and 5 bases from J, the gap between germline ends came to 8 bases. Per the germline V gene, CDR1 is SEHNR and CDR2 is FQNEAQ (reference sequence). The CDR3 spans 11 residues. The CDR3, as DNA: TGTGCCAGCACCAAGTACGAGACCCAGTACTTC. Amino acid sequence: CASTKYETQYF.

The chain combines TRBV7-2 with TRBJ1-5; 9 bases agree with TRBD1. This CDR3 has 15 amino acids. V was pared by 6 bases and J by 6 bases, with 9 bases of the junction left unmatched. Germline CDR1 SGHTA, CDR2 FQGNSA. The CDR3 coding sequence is TGTGCCAGCAGGGCACCGGGACAGGGATTTCAGCCCCAGCATTTT. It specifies CASRAPGQGFQPQHF.

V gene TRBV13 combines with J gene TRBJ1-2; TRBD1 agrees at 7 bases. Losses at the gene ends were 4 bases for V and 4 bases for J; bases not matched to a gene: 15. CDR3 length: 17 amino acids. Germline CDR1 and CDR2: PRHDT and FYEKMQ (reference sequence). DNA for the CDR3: TGTGCCAGCAGCTCCACCGGGACAGTGCCCAGGGGCTATGGCTACACCTTC. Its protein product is CASSSTGTVPRGYGYTF.

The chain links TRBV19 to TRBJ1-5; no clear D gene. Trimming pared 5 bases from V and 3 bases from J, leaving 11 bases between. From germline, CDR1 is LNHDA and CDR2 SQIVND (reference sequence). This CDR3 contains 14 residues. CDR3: CASSFWQTNQPQHF. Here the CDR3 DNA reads TGTGCCAGTAGTTTTTGGCAGACCAATCAGCCCCAGCATTTT.

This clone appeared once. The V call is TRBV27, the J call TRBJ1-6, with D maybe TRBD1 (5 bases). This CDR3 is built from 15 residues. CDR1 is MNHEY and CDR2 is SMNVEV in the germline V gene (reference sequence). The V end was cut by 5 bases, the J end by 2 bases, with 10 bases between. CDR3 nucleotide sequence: TGTGCCAGCAGTCACTCAGGGACCTATAATTCACCCCTCCACTTT. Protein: CASSHSGTYNSPLHF.

In nucleotides, the CDR3 is TGTGCCAGCAGCTTAGGAGGGGGCGCGTCCAAAAACATTCAGTACTTC. Translated: CASSLGGGASKNIQYF. This chain links TRBV7-2 with TRBJ2-4; 7 bases align to TRBD1. Germline V gene data show CDR1 as SGHTA and CDR2 as FQGNSA. Losses at the gene ends were 1 base for V and 2 bases for J; bases not matched to a gene: 5. The CDR3 consists of 16 residues.

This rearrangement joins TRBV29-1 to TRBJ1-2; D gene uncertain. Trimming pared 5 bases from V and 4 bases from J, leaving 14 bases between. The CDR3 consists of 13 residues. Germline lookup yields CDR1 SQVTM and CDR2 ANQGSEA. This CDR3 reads CSVRGPRPYGYTF. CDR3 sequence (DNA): TGCAGCGTTCGGGGTCCCAGACCCTATGGCTACACCTTC.

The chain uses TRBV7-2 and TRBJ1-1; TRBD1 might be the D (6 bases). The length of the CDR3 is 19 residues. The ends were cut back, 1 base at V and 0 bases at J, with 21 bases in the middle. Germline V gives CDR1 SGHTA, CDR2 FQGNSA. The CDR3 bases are TGTGCCAGCAGCTTAGACATACGGGACAAGGGTTTTATGAACACTGAAGCTTTCTTT. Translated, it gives CASSLDIRDKGFMNTEAFF.

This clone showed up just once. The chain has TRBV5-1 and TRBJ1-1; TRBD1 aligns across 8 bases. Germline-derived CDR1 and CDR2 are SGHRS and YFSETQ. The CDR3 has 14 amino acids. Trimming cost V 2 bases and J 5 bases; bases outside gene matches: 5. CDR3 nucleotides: TGCGCCAGCAGCTTCTTTACAGGGGGGACTGAAGCTTTCTTT. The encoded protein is CASSFFTGGTEAFF. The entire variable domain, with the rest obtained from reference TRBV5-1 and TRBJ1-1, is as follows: KAGVTQTPRYLIKTRGQQVTLSCSPISGHRSVSWYQQTPGQGLQFLFEYFSETQRNKGNFPGRFSGRQFSNSRSEMNVSTLELGDSALYLCASSFFTGGTEAFFGQGTRLTVV.

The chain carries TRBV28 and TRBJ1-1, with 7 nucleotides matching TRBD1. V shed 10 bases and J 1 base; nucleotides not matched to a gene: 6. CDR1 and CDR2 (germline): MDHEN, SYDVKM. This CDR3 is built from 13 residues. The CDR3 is CATLQGGNTEAFF. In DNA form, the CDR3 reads TGTGCCACACTCCAGGGGGGGAACACTGAAGCTTTCTTT.

CDR3 DNA sequence: TGTGCCTGGAGTCTCCTGACAGGCCGGGGGCGCCATGGCTACACCTTC. This translates into CAWSLLTGRGRHGYTF. The chain recombines TRBV30 with TRBJ1-2; TRBD1 might be the D (6 bases). Trimming pared 2 bases from V and 6 bases from J, leaving 22 bases between. Germline V gives CDR1 GTSNPN, CDR2 SVGIG (reference sequence). The CDR3 totals 16 residues.

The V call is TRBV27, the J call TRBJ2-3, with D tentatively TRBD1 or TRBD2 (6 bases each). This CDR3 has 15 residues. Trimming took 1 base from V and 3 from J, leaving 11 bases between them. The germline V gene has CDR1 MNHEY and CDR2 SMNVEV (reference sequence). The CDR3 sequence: CASSLLGGATDTQYF. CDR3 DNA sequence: TGTGCCAGCAGTTTATTGGGGGGCGCGACAGATACGCAGTATTTT.